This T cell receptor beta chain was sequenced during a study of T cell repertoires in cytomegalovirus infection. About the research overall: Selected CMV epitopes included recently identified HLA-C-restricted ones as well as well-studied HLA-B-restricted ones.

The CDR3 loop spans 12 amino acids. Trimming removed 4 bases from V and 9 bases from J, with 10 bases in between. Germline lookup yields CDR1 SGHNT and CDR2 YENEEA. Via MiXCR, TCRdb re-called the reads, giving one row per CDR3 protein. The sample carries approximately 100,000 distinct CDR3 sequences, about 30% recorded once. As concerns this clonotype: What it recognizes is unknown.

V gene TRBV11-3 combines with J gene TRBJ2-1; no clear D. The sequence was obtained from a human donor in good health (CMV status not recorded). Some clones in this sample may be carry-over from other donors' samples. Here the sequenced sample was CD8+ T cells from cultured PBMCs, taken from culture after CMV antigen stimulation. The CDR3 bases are TGTGCCAGCAGCTCCATGTTGGGTGAGCAGTTCTTC. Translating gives CASSSMLGEQFF. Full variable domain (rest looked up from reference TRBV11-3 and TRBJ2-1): EAGVVQSPRYKIIEKKQPVAFWCNPISGHNTLYWYLQNLGQGPELLIRYENEEAVDDSQLPKDRFSAERLKGVDSTLKIQPAELGDSAVYLCASSSMLGEQFFGPGTRLTVL.